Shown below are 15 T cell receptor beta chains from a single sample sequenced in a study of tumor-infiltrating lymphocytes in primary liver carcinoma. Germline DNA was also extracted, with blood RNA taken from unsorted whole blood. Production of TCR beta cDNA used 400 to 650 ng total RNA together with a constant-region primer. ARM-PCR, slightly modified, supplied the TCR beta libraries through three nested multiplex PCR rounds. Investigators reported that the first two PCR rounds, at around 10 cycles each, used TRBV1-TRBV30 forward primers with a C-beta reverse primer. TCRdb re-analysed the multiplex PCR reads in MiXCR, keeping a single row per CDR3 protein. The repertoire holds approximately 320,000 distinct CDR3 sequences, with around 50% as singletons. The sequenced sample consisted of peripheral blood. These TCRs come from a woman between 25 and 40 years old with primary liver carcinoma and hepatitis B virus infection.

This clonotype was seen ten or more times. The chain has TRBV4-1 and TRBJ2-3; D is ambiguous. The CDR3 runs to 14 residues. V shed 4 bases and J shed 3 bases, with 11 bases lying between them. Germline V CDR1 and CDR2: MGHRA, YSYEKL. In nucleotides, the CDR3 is TGCGCCAGCAGCCTTGGAGTGCGAACAGATACGCAGTATTTT. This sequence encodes CASSLGVRTDTQYF.

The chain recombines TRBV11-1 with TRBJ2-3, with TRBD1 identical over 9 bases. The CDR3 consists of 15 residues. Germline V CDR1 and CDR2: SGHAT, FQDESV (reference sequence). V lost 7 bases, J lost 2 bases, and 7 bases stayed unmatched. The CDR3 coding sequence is TGTGCCAGCAACCGGGGACAGGGAGACACAGATACGCAGTATTTT. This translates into CASNRGQGDTDTQYF.

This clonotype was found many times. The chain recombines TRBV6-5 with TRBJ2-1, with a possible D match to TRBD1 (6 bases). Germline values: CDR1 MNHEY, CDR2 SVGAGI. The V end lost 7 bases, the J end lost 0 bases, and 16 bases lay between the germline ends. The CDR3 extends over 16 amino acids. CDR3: CASKPTRGISYNEQFF. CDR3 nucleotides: TGTGCCAGCAAACCTACGAGGGGGATCTCCTACAATGAGCAGTTCTTC.

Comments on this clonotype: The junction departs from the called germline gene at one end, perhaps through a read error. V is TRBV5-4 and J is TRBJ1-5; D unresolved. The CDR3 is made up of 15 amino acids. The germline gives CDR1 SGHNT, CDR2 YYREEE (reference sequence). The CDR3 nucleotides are TGTGCCAGCAGCTCAGCGGGGAGGTCCAATCAGCCCCACCATTTT. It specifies CASSSAGRSNQPHHF.

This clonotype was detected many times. CDR3 DNA: TGCAGCGCCGAACTGACAGGGGACACCTCCTACGAGCAGTACTTC. It is translated as CSAELTGDTSYEQYF. The chain recombines TRBV29-1 with TRBJ2-7; 8 nucleotides align to TRBD1. The ends lost 7 bases at V and 0 bases at J; junction bases unmatched: 11. The CDR3 spans 15 residues. Germline CDR1 reads SQVTM; CDR2 reads ANQGSEA.

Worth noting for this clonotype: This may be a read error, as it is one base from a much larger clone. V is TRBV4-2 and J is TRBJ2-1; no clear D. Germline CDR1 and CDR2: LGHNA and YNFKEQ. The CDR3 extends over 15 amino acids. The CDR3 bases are TGTGCCAGCAGCCAAGACAGGCATCGGAACAATGAGCATTTCTTC. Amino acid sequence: CASSQDRHRNNEHFF.

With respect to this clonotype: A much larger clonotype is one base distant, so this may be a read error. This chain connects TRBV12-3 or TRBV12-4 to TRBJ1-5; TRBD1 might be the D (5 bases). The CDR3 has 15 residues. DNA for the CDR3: TGTGTCAGCAGGAGCTCGGGGGTAGGCAATCAGCCCCAGCATTTT. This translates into CVSRSSGVGNQPQHF.

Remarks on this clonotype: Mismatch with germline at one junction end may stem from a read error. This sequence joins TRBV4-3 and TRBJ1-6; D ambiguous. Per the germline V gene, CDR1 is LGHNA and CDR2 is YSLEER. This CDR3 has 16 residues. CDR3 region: CASIQEFGGAFSPPHF. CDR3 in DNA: TGCGCCAGCATCCAAGAATTTGGTGGAGCGTTTTCACCCCCCCACTTT.

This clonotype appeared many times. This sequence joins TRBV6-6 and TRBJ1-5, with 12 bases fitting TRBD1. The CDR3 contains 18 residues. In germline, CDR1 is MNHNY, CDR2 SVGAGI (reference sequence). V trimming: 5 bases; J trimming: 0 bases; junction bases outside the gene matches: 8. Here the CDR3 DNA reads TGTGCCAGCAGTCTGGGACAGGGGGCCTCTTATAGCAATCAGCCCCAGCATTTT. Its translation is CASSLGQGASYSNQPQHF.

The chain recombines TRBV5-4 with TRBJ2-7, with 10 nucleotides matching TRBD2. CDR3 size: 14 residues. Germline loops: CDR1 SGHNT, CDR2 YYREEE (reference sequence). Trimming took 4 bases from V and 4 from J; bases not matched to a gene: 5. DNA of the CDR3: TGTGCCAGCAGCCCGGGGACTAGCGCGTACGAGCAGTACTTC. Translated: CASSPGTSAYEQYF.

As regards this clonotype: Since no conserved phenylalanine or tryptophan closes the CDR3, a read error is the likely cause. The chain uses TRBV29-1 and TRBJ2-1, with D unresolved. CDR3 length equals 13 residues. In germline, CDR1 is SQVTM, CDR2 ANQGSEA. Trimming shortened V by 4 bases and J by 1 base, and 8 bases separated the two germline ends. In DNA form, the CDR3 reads TGCAGCGTTGGGGCGAGTTCCTACAATGAGCAGTTCTTA. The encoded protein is CSVGASSYNEQFL.

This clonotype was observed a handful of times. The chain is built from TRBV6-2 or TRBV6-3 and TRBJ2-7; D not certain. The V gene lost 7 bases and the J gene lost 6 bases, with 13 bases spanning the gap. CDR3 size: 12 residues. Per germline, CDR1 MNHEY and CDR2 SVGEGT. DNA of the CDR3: TGTGCCAGCAATGGGCCACAACGCGAGCAGTACTTC. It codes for CASNGPQREQYF.

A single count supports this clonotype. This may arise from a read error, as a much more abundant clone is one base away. As DNA, the CDR3 is TGCAGCGTTGATGCTGAGACCCAGTACTTC. Its protein product is CSVDAETQYF. V and J are TRBV29-1 and TRBJ2-5, with D unresolved. Germline CDR1 reads SQVTM; CDR2 reads ANQGSEA. The CDR3 has 10 amino acids. V lost 3 bases to trimming and J lost 5 bases, with 4 bases between them.

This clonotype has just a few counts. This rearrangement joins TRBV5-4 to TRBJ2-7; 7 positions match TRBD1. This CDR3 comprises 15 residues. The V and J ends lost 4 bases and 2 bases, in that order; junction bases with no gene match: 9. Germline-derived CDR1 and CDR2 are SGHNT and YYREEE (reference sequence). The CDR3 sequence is CASSPTAGTAYEQYF. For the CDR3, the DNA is TGTGCCAGCAGCCCAACAGCTGGGACAGCCTACGAGCAGTACTTC.

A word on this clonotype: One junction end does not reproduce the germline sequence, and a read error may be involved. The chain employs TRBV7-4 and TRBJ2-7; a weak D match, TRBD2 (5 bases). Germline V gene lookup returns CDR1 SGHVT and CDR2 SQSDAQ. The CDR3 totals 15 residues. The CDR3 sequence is CTSRRDSSPIHEQYF. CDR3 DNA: TGTACCAGCAGACGGGATTCTAGTCCCATTCACGAGCAGTACTTC.